This T cell receptor beta chain derives from a study of cytomegalovirus exposure and HLA in healthy donors. PCR employed 60 Vbeta and 13 Jbeta primers. TCRdb's copy holds only in-frame clones and misses some; the assay was immunoSEQ multiplex PCR. The sample contains fewer than 150,000 clones, more than 75% of which appear only once. CDR1 is MDHEN and CDR2 is SYDVKM in the germline V gene. The CDR3 covers 16 residues. The V segment lost 5 bases and the J segment 0 bases; nucleotides outside the gene matches: 7. Sequenced sample: PBMCs. The chain is built from TRBV28 and TRBJ2-3, with TRBD2 matching over 8 bases. The origin of this receptor is a woman aged 40 to 50 in good health and CMV-seropositive. CDR3 nucleotide sequence: TGTGCCAGCAGTCCATTTAGCGGGGTGAGCACAGATACGCAGTATTTT. This encodes CASSPFSGVSTDTQYF.